This T cell receptor beta chain was recovered during a study of cytomegalovirus exposure and HLA in healthy donors. Trimming removed 4 bases from V and 1 base from J; junction bases left unmatched: 7. Per the germline V gene, CDR1 is SGHRS and CDR2 is YFSETQ. The CDR3 contains 15 residues. Profiled with immunoSEQ multiplex PCR; TCRdb holds only in-frame clones, not every one. The top ten clones hold around 0.9% of a sample with 150,000 to 200,000 clones, approximately 96% of them seen once. The J gene is TRBJ2-5, the V gene TRBV5-1; 7 nucleotides align to TRBD1. The TCR originated in a woman under 30 in good health and CMV-seronegative. Source material: PBMCs. The CDR3 DNA reads as TGCGCCAGCAGCCCGTGGACAGGCCCCCAAGAGACCCAGTACTTC. It specifies CASSPWTGPQETQYF. Full variable domain (rest looked up from reference TRBV5-1 and TRBJ2-5): KAGVTQTPRYLIKTRGQQVTLSCSPISGHRSVSWYQQTPGQGLQFLFEYFSETQRNKGNFPGRFSGRQFSNSRSEMNVSTLELGDSALYLCASSPWTGPQETQYFGPGTRLLVL.